The 5 T cell receptor beta chains reported below all come from one sample, sequenced in a study of OX40 agonist ivuxolimab in advanced cancers. Generated by immunoSEQ multiplex PCR, the TCRdb table keeps only in-frame clones and is missing some. The sample has around 72,000 clones; 90% to 95% are singletons. This specimen was CD4+ or CD8+ T cells sorted from blood, taken in a trial of the OX40 agonist ivuxolimab. Every receptor here comes from an adult with an advanced solid tumor such as melanoma, head and neck, liver or kidney cancer.

A remark on this clone: Compared with germline, one end of the junction differs, possibly owing to a read error. The J gene is TRBJ2-1, the V gene TRBV7-7, with TRBD2 matching 14 bases. CDR1 is SSHAT and CDR2 is FNYEAQ in the germline V gene (reference sequence). The CDR3 is 16 amino acids. CDR3 sequence reads: CASSPYGTSGGNEQFF. Here the CDR3 DNA reads TGTGCTAGCAGCCCGTACGGGACTAGCGGGGGAAATGAGCAGTTCTTC.

This chain connects TRBV18 to TRBJ1-5; a weak D match, TRBD1 (5 bases). Germline values: CDR1 KGHSH, CDR2 LQKENI. Trimming cost V 6 bases and J 3 bases, with 12 bases left between them. There are 14 residues in the CDR3. The CDR3 reads CASSLQGDNQPQHF. CDR3 DNA: TGTGCCAGCTCGTTGCAGGGTGACAATCAGCCCCAGCATTTT.

The rearrangement links TRBV19 to TRBJ1-5; 10 bases align to TRBD1. V was pared by 10 bases and J by 4 bases, with 7 bases of the junction left unmatched. Germline values: CDR1 LNHDA, CDR2 SQIVND (reference sequence). The CDR3 sequence is 14 residues long. The CDR3 DNA follows: TGTGCCACCTTCGACAGGGGGCGGAATCAGCCCCAGCATTTT. Translation gives CATFDRGRNQPQHF. Together with reference TRBV19 and TRBJ1-5, the CDR3 gives the full variable domain: DGGITQSPKYLFRKEGQNVTLSCEQNLNHDAMYWYRQDPGQGLRLIYYSQIVNDFQKGDIAEGYSVSREKKESFPLTVTSAQKNPTAFYLCATFDRGRNQPQHFGDGTRLSIL.

V usage is TRBV5-1 and J usage is TRBJ2-2; unclear D gene. The CDR3 contains 13 residues. Germline CDR1 SGHRS, CDR2 YFSETQ. V was clipped by 7 bases and J by 0 bases, with 7 bases between them. In DNA form, the CDR3 reads TGCGCCAGCCTGGCAGCGAACACCGGGGAGCTGTTTTTT. Translating it yields CASLAANTGELFF.

The rearrangement uses TRBV7-8 and TRBJ1-2, with D unresolved. The germline V and J ends were trimmed by 4 bases and 7 bases, with 7 bases remaining between them. Germline V CDR1 and CDR2: SGHVS, FQNEAQ. The CDR3 is 11 amino acids. CDR3 sequence (DNA): TGTGCCAGCAGCTCTGCAGGTGGCTACACCTTC. This sequence encodes CASSSAGGYTF.